These 15 T cell receptor beta chains were sequenced from one sample in a study of T cells in Graves' hyperthyroidism and ophthalmopathy. The CDR3 regions of TCR beta were amplified from RNA transcripts. HTBI primers were the set used in a first-round RT-PCR of the TCR CDR3. TCRdb redid the calling of the multiplex PCR reads with MiXCR, one entry per CDR3 protein. The sample yields 450,000 to 550,000 distinct CDR3 sequences, around 22% seen once. Source material: blood. The source of these receptors is a woman younger than 45 with Graves' ophthalmopathy.

This sequence joins TRBV12-3 or TRBV12-4 and TRBJ1-3, with 7 bases lining up with TRBD1. Losses at the gene ends were 2 bases for V and 9 bases for J; bases not matched to a gene: 4. The CDR3 totals 13 residues. CDR3 loop: CASSLSQGSTIYF. Here the CDR3 DNA reads TGTGCCAGCAGTTTATCACAGGGGAGCACCATATATTTT.

This clonotype has only a few counts. The chain is built from TRBV28 and TRBJ1-3, with a possible D match to TRBD1 (6 bases). The V end lost 9 bases, the J end lost 2 bases, and 17 bases lay between the germline ends. CDR3 size: 15 residues. Germline CDR1 and CDR2: MDHEN and SYDVKM. This chain's CDR3 is CASTSGTQPGNTIYF. CDR3 coding DNA: TGTGCCAGTACGTCCGGGACACAACCTGGAAACACCATATATTTT.

This clonotype appeared a few times. The chain employs TRBV6-1 and TRBJ2-7; TRBD2 is a possible D gene (5 bases). The CDR3 runs to 14 residues. Looked up from germline, CDR1 is MNHNS and CDR2 is SASEGT. Deletions cut 6 bases from V and 6 bases from J, with 18 bases between. This CDR3 reads CASRATGKSGEQYF. The CDR3 bases are TGTGCCAGCAGGGCCACCGGGAAATCGGGCGAGCAGTACTTC.

This clonotype was counted many times. The genes are TRBV28 and TRBJ2-7; D is perhaps TRBD2 (6 bases). The CDR3 totals 14 residues. Trimming took 7 bases from V and 6 from J, leaving 19 bases between them. Germline V gives CDR1 MDHEN, CDR2 SYDVKM. This CDR3 reads CASTLGHRGGEQYF. CDR3 nucleotides: TGTGCCAGCACCCTCGGTCACCGGGGAGGCGAGCAGTACTTC.

The V gene is TRBV5-1, the J gene TRBJ2-7; D unclear. V lost 3 bases, J lost 2 bases, and 12 bases lay in between. Germline CDR1 SGHRS, CDR2 YFSETQ. CDR3 length: 14 residues. The CDR3 sequence is CASSSHLGTYEQYF. The CDR3 region has the DNA TGCGCCAGCAGCTCTCACCTGGGCACCTACGAGCAGTACTTC.

The J gene is TRBJ2-2, the V gene TRBV7-8; D may correspond to TRBD1 or TRBD2 (5 bases each). CDR3 length: 14 amino acids. V shed 5 bases and J shed 8 bases, with 15 bases lying between them. Germline values: CDR1 SGHVS, CDR2 FQNEAQ. This CDR3 reads CASSLYGGEGELFF. The CDR3 DNA sequence: TGTGCCAGCAGCCTATATGGGGGAGAGGGGGAGCTGTTTTTT.

There are many counts of this clonotype. The chain couples TRBV12-3 or TRBV12-4 to TRBJ2-5, with D hard to call. The V and J ends lost 3 bases and 5 bases respectively, with 10 bases between them. The CDR3 sequence is 13 residues long. CDR3 bases: TGTGCCAGCAGTTTGACAACCAGGGAGACCCAGTACTTC. It codes for CASSLTTRETQYF.

This clonotype was seen a handful of times. The V call is TRBV6-5, the J call TRBJ2-7; D might be TRBD1 or TRBD2, each matching 6 bases. Trimming cost V 4 bases and J 6 bases, with 22 bases left between them. Germline-derived CDR1 and CDR2 are MNHEY and SVGAGI. This CDR3 has 16 amino acids. CDR3 DNA sequence: TGTGCCAGCAGTTCCTACCGAGGGGGGAGTGAGGCCGAGCAGTACTTC. Protein product: CASSSYRGGSEAEQYF.

Regarding this clonotype: A read error may account for a junction end that differs from germline. The J gene is TRBJ2-7, the V gene TRBV2; D is perhaps TRBD1 (6 bases). CDR1 is SNHLY, CDR2 FYNNEI, per germline. CDR3 length: 14 residues. The chain's CDR3 is CASVRDINSYDQYF. The CDR3 DNA reads TGTGCCAGCGTAAGGGACATAAACTCCTACGATCAGTACTTC.

This clonotype was seen at least ten times. With a much larger clone just one base away, this may be a read error. The chain employs TRBV2 and TRBJ2-5; possibly TRBD2 for D (6 bases). The V gene's germline CDR1 is SNHLY and CDR2 FYNNEI. The CDR3 covers 15 residues. CDR3 DNA sequence: TGTGCCAGCAGTGAAGTGGAGGGAAGACAAGAGGCCCAGTACTTC. Amino acid sequence: CASSEVEGRQEAQYF.

The V gene is TRBV5-6, the J gene TRBJ2-5, with D hard to call. The CDR3 runs 15 residues. Germline V gives CDR1 SGHDT, CDR2 YYEEEE. V was shortened by 3 bases and J by 0 bases, with 12 bases between the two germline ends. CDR3 in DNA: TGTGCCAGCAGCTGGAATAGCAGGTACCAAGAGACCCAGTACTTC. Translated: CASSWNSRYQETQYF.

This clonotype was found many times. The rearrangement links TRBV7-8 to TRBJ2-7; D call uncertain. This CDR3 contains 16 residues. V was cut by 1 base and J by 1 base, with 14 bases left in between. Germline loops: CDR1 SGHVS, CDR2 FQNEAQ. The CDR3 nucleotides are TGTGCCAGCAGCTTAGGCAGCCTTGGACCTTCCTACGAGCAGTACTTC. The encoded protein is CASSLGSLGPSYEQYF. The full variable domain, completed using reference TRBV7-8 and TRBJ2-7, is GAGVSQSPRYKVAKRGQDVALRCDPISGHVSLFWYQQALGQGPEFLTYFQNEAQLDKSGLPSDRFFAERPEGSVSTLKIQRTQQEDSAVYLCASSLGSLGPSYEQYFGPGTRLTVT.

The chain has TRBV5-1 and TRBJ1-1; no clear D gene. V was pared by 0 bases and J by 4 bases, with 7 bases between. Germline V CDR1 and CDR2: SGHRS, YFSETQ. The CDR3 is made up of 13 amino acids. CDR3 protein: CASSLAESTEAFF. CDR3 nucleotides: TGCGCCAGCAGCTTGGCTGAAAGCACTGAAGCTTTCTTT.

This clonotype was found many times. V and J are TRBV6-1 and TRBJ1-5, with a tentative D call TRBD1 (6 bases). CDR1 is MNHNS, CDR2 SASEGT, per germline. The CDR3 spans 13 residues. V gave up 8 bases and J gave up 3 bases, with 11 bases separating them. In DNA, the CDR3 is TGTGCCAGCTGCAGGGGCTCCAATCAGCCCCAGCATTTT. It yields the protein CASCRGSNQPQHF.

The rearrangement joins TRBV18 to TRBJ1-2, with TRBD1 matching 10 bases. The V gene's germline CDR1 is KGHSH and CDR2 LQKENI. The CDR3 loop spans 17 amino acids. V gave up 2 bases and J gave up 2 bases; unmatched junction bases: 8. The CDR3 DNA follows: TGTGCCAGCTCACCAAATGTAGGGACAGGGGTCAACTATGGCTACACCTTC. Translating it yields CASSPNVGTGVNYGYTF.